This T cell receptor beta chain was sequenced in a study of blood T cell repertoires in COVID-19 (dated by TCRdb to the early 2020s). Notes on the research overall: Samples from collaborators originated in the United States, Italy and Spain and spanned both the acute and convalescent phases of COVID-19. The repertoires were made available in a free public database intended to serve as a resource for research on the immune response to SARS-CoV-2. Sample metadata almost always included a de-identified subject ID, COVID-19 status, age in years and sex. The material from the prospective study consisted of cDNA or gDNA derived from T cells, B-cell-depleted T cells, or PBMCs. The samples were drawn from the first 160 participants of the ongoing ImmuneRACE study and from 950 to 1,500 subjects provided by 6 global collaborators. The dataset comprised deeply sampled blood TCRbeta repertoires from subjects exposed to, actively infected with, or recovered from COVID-19. Where available, HLA class I and class II types were obtained from metadata supplied by the sample provider rather than from assay-based typing.

CDR1 and CDR2, looked up from the germline V gene (reference sequence), are LGHDT and YNNKEL. Germline trimming: 5 bases from V, 1 base from J; junction bases outside gene matches: 4. Measured from the cysteine to the phenylalanine, the CDR3 is 14 residues long. The only DNA kept is the CDR3, 42 bases in frame from the first base. Each collaborating institution followed its own protocols to collect whole blood in K2EDTA tubes. For TCRbeta analysis, collaborators shipped samples in one of three forms: frozen whole blood, isolated PBMCs, or DNA extracted from either of those sample types. Beyond this particular receptor, the publication reports: The quantity of clinical and demographic metadata differed by source and by participant and was supplied without curation.

TCRbeta CDR3 regions were amplified from genomic DNA using the immunoSEQ Assay, a bias-controlled multiplex PCR. In the authors' own workflow: The number of nucleated cells in each sample was estimated from the amplification of reference gene primers within the assay. To quantify the absolute abundance of each unique TCRbeta CDR3 rearrangement, sequence reads were collapsed and filtered. For each sample, productive Simpson clonality was calculated as the square root of Simpson's diversity index across productive rearrangements. Held by TCRdb, this immuneACCESS table contains in-frame sequences only and omits some clones. Under half of the omission traces to an unresolved V gene where checked; the cause of the rest is unknown. V and J calls and clone size are as listed in that table; D and trimming were resolved from the DNA. For this sample there are tens of thousands of clones; 75% to 90% appear just once. The ten most abundant clones make up about an eighth of the sample.

Regarding this clone: Its antigen remains unidentified. No clone much larger than this one lies a single base away; base qualities are absent.

The source is a man between 70 and 80 years old with acute or convalescent COVID-19. The V and J segments used are TRBV3-1 (or the pseudogene TRBV3-2) and TRBJ2-7; 8 middle bases align to TRBD2. Specimen: peripheral blood. The DNA is TGTGCCAGCAGCAACTTAGCGGGGTCCTACGAGCAGTACTTC. Its translation reads: CASSNLAGSYEQYF.